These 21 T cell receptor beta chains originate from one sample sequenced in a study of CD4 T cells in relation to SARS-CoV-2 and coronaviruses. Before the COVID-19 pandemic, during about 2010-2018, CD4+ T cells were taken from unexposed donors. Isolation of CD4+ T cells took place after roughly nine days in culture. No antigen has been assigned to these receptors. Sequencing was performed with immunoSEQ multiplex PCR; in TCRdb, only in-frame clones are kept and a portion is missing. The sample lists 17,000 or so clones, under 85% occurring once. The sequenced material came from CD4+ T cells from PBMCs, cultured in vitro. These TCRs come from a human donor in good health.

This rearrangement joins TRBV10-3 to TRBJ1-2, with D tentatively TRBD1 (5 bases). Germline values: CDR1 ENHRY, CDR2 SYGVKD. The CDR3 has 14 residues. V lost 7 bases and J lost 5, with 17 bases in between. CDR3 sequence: CAITEGTMVYGYTF. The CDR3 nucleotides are TGTGCCATCACCGAGGGGACGATGGTGTATGGCTACACCTTC.

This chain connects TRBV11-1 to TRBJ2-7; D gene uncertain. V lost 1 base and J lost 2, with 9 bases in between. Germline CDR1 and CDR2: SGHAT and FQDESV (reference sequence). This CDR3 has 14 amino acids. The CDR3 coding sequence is TGTGCCAGCAGCTTAGACGACCTGGCCTACGAGCAGTACTTC. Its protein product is CASSLDDLAYEQYF.

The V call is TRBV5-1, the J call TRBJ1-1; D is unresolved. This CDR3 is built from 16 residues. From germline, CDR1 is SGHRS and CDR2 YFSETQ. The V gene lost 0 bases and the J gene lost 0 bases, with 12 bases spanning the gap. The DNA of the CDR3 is TGCGCCAGCAGCTTGGTTTCGCAGTATATGAACACTGAAGCTTTCTTT. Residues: CASSLVSQYMNTEAFF.

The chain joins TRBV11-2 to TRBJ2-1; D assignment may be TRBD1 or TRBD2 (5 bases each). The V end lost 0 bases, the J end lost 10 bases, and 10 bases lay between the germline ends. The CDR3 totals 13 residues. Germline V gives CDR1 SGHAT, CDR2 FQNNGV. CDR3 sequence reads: CASSLDTGREQFF. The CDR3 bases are TGTGCCAGCAGCTTAGATACGGGGCGGGAGCAGTTCTTC.

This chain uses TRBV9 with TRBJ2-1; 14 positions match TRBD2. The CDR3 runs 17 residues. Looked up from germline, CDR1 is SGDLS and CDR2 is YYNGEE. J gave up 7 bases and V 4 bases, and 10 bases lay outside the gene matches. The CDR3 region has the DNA TGTGCCAGCAGCCCCCGCCTGACTAGCGGGAGGGCAAATGAGCAGTTCTTC. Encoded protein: CASSPRLTSGRANEQFF.

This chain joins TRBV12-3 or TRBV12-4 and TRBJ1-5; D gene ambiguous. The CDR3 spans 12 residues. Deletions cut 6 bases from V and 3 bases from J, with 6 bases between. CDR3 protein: CASRHNNQPQHF. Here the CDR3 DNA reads TGTGCCAGCAGGCATAACAATCAGCCCCAGCATTTT.

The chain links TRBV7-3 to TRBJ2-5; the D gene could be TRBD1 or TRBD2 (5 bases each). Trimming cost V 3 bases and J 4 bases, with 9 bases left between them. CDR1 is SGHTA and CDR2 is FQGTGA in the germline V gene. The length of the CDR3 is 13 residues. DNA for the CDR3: TGTGCCAGCAGCTTGGGGGTCGCAGAGACCCAGTACTTC. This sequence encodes CASSLGVAETQYF.

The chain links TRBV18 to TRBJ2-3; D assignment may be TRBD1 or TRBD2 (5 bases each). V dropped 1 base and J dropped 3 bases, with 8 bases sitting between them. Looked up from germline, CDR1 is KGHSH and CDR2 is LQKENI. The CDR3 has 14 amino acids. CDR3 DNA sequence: TGTGCCAGCTCACCACAGGGGAGAACAGATACGCAGTATTTT. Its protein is CASSPQGRTDTQYF. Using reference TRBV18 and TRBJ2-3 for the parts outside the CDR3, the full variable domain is NAGVMQNPRHLVRRRGQEARLRCSPMKGHSHVYWYRQLPEEGLKFMVYLQKENIIDESGMPKERFSAEFPKEGPSILRIQQVVRGDSAAYFCASSPQGRTDTQYFGPGTRLTVL.

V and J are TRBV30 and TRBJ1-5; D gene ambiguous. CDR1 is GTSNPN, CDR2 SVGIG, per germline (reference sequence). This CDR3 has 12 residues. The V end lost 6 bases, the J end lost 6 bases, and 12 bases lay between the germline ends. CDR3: CACSLGGQPQHF. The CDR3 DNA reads TGTGCCTGCTCACTCGGTGGTCAGCCCCAGCATTTT. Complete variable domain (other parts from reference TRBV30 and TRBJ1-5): SQTIHQWPATLVQPVGSPLSLECTVEGTSNPNLYWYRQAAGRGLQLLFYSVGIGQISSEVPQNLSASRPQDRQFILSSKKLLLSDSGFYLCACSLGGQPQHFGDGTRLSIL.

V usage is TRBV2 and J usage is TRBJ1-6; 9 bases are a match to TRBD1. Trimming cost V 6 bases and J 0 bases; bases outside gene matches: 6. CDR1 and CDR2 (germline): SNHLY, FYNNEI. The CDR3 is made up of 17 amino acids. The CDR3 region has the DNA TGTGCCAGCAGGGGACAGGGATTTGGCTCCTATAATTCACCCCTCCACTTT. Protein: CASRGQGFGSYNSPLHF. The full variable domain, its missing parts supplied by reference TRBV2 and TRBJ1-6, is EPEVTQTPSHQVTQMGQEVILRCVPISNHLYFYWYRQILGQKVEFLVSFYNNEISEKSEIFDDQFSVERPDGSNFTLKIRSTKLEDSAMYFCASRGQGFGSYNSPLHFGNGTRLTVT.

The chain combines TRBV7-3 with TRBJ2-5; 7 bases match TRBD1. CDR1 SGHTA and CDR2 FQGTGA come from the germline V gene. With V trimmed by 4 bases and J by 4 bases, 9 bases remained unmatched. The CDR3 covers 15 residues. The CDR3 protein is CASSWTGTEGETQYF. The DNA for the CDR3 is TGTGCCAGCAGCTGGACCGGGACAGAGGGAGAGACCCAGTACTTC.

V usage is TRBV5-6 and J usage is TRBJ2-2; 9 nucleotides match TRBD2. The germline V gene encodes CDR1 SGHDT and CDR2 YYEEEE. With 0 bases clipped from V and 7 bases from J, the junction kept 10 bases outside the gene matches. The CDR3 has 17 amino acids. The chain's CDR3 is CASSLAVLAGVDGELFF. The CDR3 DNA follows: TGTGCCAGCAGCTTGGCGGTTTTAGCGGGAGTGGACGGGGAGCTGTTTTTT. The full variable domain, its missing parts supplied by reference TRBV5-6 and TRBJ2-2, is DAGVTQSPTHLIKTRGQQVTLRCSPKSGHDTVSWYQQALGQGPQFIFQYYEEEERQRGNFPDRFSGHQFPNYSSELNVNALLLGDSALYLCASSLAVLAGVDGELFFGEGSRLTVL.

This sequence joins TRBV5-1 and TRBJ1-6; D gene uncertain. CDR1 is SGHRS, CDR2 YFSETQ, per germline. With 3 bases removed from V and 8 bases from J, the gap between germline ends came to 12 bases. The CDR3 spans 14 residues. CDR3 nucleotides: TGCGCCAGCAGCTATGACGTCGGTGATTCACCCCTCCACTTT. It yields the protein CASSYDVGDSPLHF.

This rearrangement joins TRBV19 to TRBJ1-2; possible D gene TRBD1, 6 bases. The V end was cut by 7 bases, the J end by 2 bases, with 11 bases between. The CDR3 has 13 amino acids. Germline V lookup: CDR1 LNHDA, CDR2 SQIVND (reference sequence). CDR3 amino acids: CASIGQQNYGYTF. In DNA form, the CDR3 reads TGTGCCAGTATCGGACAGCAGAACTATGGCTACACCTTC. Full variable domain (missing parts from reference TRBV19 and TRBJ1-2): DGGITQSPKYLFRKEGQNVTLSCEQNLNHDAMYWYRQDPGQGLRLIYYSQIVNDFQKGDIAEGYSVSREKKESFPLTVTSAQKNPTAFYLCASIGQQNYGYTFGSGTRLTVV.

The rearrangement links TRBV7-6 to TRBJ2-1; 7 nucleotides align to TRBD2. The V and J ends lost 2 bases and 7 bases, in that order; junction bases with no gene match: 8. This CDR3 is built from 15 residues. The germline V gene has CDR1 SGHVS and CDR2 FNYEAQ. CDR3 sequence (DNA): TGTGCCAGCAGCTTACTGGCGGGAGTGGTGAATGAGCAGTTCTTC. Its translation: CASSLLAGVVNEQFF.

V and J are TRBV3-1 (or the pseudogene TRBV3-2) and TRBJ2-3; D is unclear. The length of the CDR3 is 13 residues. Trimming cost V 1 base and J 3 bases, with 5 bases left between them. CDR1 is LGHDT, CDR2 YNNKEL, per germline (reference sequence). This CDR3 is CASSQVSTDTQYF. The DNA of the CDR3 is TGTGCCAGCAGCCAAGTCAGTACAGATACGCAGTATTTT.

This CDR3 reads CASSKNPGQGGGNQPQHF. CDR3 coding DNA: TGTGCCAGCAGCAAGAATCCGGGACAGGGGGGTGGCAATCAGCCCCAGCATTTT. V usage is TRBV7-9 and J usage is TRBJ1-5; 11 bases are a match to TRBD1. After removal of 5 bases from V and 2 bases from J, the junction contained 11 bases not matched to a gene. The germline V gene has CDR1 SEHNR and CDR2 FQNEAQ (reference sequence). The CDR3 is made up of 18 amino acids. Full variable domain (outside the CDR3, taken from reference TRBV7-9 and TRBJ1-5): DTGVSQNPRHKITKRGQNVTFRCDPISEHNRLYWYRQTLGQGPEFLTYFQNEAQLEKSRLLSDRFSAERPKGSFSTLEIQRTEQGDSAMYLCASSKNPGQGGGNQPQHFGDGTRLSIL.

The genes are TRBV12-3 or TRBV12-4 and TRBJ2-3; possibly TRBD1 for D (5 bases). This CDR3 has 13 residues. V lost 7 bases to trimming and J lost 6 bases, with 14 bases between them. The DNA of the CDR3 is TGTGCCAGCACCTTAGGGGCCAGGGATACGCAGTATTTT. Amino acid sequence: CASTLGARDTQYF.

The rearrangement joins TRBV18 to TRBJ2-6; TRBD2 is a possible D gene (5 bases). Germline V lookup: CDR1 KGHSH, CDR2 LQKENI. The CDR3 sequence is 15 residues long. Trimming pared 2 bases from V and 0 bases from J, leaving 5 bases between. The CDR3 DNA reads TGTGCCAGCTCACCAACTAGCTCTGGGGCCAACGTCCTGACTTTC. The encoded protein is CASSPTSSGANVLTF.

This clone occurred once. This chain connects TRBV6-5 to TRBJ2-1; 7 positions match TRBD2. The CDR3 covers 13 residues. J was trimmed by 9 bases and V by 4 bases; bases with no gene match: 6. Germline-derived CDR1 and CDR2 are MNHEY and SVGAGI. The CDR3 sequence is CASSWPGRSEQFF. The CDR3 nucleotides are TGTGCCAGCAGTTGGCCCGGGAGGAGTGAGCAGTTCTTC.

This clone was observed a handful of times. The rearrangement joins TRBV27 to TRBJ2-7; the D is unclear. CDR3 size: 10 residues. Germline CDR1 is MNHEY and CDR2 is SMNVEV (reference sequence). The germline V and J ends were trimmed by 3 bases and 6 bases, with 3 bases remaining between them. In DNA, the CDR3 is TGTGCCAGCAGTTTTGGCGAGCAGTACTTC. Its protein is CASSFGEQYF.